The rows below give T cell receptor beta chains drawn from one sample of a study of blood T cell repertoires in COVID-19. Only in-frame clones appear in the TCRdb table, and some are missing; sequencing was by immunoSEQ multiplex PCR. The sample has about 73,000 clones; around four fifths are singletons. Sequencing was carried out using peripheral blood. These receptors were obtained from a man older than 75 with active or convalescent COVID-19. Each CDR3 is given with its conserved first and last residue. The D gene is left open where the match is weak. Only some rows state a clone size, as once, few, many or a class for expanded clones.

v_call	clone_size	cdr3_length	d_call	j_call	cdr3_nt	cdr3_aa
TRBV5-4	NA	16	TRBD1	TRBJ2-1	TGTGCCAGCAGCTTGAGAACGGGACAGAGCTACAATGAGCAGTTCTTC	CASSLRTGQSYNEQFF
TRBV6-5	NA	15	TRBD2	TRBJ2-7	TGTGCCAGCAGCCCCACTAGCGGGAGACGCTACGAGCAGTACTTC	CASSPTSGRRYEQYF
TRBV9	NA	16	TRBD1	TRBJ2-2	TGTGCCAGCAGCGTTACAGGGGATTCGAACACCGGGGAGCTGTTTTTT	CASSVTGDSNTGELFF
TRBV27	few	18	TRBD1	TRBJ2-6	TGTGCCAGCAGTCCCGGGACAGGGGCCCTCTCTGGGGCCAACGTCCTGACTTTC	CASSPGTGALSGANVLTF
TRBV6-5	NA	14	NA	TRBJ1-2	TGTGCCAGCAGTTACTCGATAGGAACAGTTGGCTACACCTTC	CASSYSIGTVGYTF
TRBV5-1	NA	16	TRBD2	TRBJ2-1	TGCGCCAGCAGTTTGAATAGCGGGGGGATCTACAATGAGCAGTTCTTC	CASSLNSGGIYNEQFF
TRBV19	NA	18	NA	TRBJ1-6	TGTGCCAGTAGTATTCTGGGGGCCTCGGGCTCCTATAATTCACCCCTCCACTTT	CASSILGASGSYNSPLHF
TRBV27	NA	14	NA	TRBJ2-3	TGTGCCAGCAGTTTAGCCCGGTCTAAAGATACGCAGTATTTT	CASSLARSKDTQYF
TRBV18	once	13	NA	TRBJ1-2	TGTGCCAGCTCACAAGACGAGGCGGGTGGCTACACCTTC	CASSQDEAGGYTF
TRBV4-2	NA	18	TRBD2	TRBJ2-5	TGTGCCAGCAGCCAAGAGGGGCAGGCTAGCGGGGGGATTGAGACCCAGTACTTC	CASSQEGQASGGIETQYF
TRBV7-9	NA	11	NA	TRBJ2-3	TGTGCCAGCAGCAATAGTGATACGCAGTATTTT	CASSNSDTQYF
TRBV11-3	NA	17	TRBD2	TRBJ2-5	TGTGCCAGCAGCTCGGGACTAGCGGGAGGCGGTAGGGAGACCCAGTACTTC	CASSSGLAGGGRETQYF
TRBV19	NA	16	TRBD1	TRBJ2-3	TGTGCCAGTAGCACACAGGGGGCCTGGGGAACAGATACGCAGTATTTT	CASSTQGAWGTDTQYF
TRBV5-5	NA	15	TRBD1	TRBJ1-1	TGTGCCAGCAGCTTGTCAGGGGGATGGAACACTGAAGCTTTCTTT	CASSLSGGWNTEAFF
TRBV4-2	NA	16	TRBD1	TRBJ1-6	TGTGCCAGCAGCCAGGGGACAGGGTACGATAATTCACCCCTCCACTTT	CASSQGTGYDNSPLHF
TRBV10-1	NA	16	NA	TRBJ2-1	TGCGCCAGCCACGGGAAGGGGGGACTAACCTCCAATGAGCAGTTCTTC	CASHGKGGLTSNEQFF
TRBV5-1	NA	15	NA	TRBJ1-1	TGCGCCAGCAGCTTGGGGGGCGCCGATAACACTGAAGCTTTCTTT	CASSLGGADNTEAFF
TRBV7-6	NA	20	TRBD1	TRBJ2-6	TGTGCCAGCAGCTTAGTCCCCGGGGGACAGGGGGCCCGTGGGGCCAACGTCCTGACTTTC	CASSLVPGGQGARGANVLTF